This note documents a single T cell receptor (beta chain) sequence. The CDR3 has 14 residues. V trimming: 4 bases; J trimming: 2 bases; junction bases outside the gene matches: 5. Germline CDR1 reads SGHRS; CDR2 reads YFSETQ. The data derive from a study of T cell changes during pregnancy in multiple sclerosis. Assay used: immunoSEQ multiplex PCR; TCRdb lists only in-frame clones, some missing. The top ten clones hold 0.35% to 0.5% of a sample with fewer than 60,000 clones, 80% to 95% of them seen once. The chain couples TRBV5-1 to TRBJ2-7, with 8 bases fitting TRBD2. The source of this sequence is a female donor with multiple sclerosis, enrolled in a pregnancy study. The source was CD4+ T cells from peripheral blood mononuclear cells, collected after pregnancy. The CDR3 reads CASSVSGATYEQYF. As DNA, the CDR3 is TGCGCCAGCAGCGTTAGCGGGGCCACCTACGAGCAGTACTTC.